This T cell receptor beta chain stems from a study of PD-1 blockade in classical Hodgkin lymphoma. Study-level findings and limits: Newly diagnosed patients were said to have less baseline TCR diversity than healthy donors did.

Generated by immunoSEQ multiplex PCR, the TCRdb table keeps only in-frame clones and is missing some. The profile covers about 24,000 clones, with around three quarters appearing a single time and nearly 8% taken by the ten largest. All patients relapsed after autologous stem cell transplantation, and brentuximab vedotin exposure varied. V was shortened by 4 bases and J by 6 bases, with 19 bases between the two germline ends. This CDR3 comprises 16 residues. Germline-derived CDR1 and CDR2 are MDHEN and SYDVKM. Concerning this clone: Its matching antigen is unknown.

The sequencing used peripheral blood mononuclear cells (PBMCs), collected before the second cycle of nivolumab. The clonotype was recovered from a human donor with classical Hodgkin lymphoma. J is TRBJ2-1 and V is TRBV28; either TRBD1 or TRBD2 may supply D (7 bases each). CDR3 residues: CASSSSRDYRGNEQFF. The CDR3 DNA is TGTGCCAGCAGTTCCTCTAGGGACTACAGGGGCAATGAGCAGTTCTTC. Full variable domain (missing parts from reference TRBV28 and TRBJ2-1): DVKVTQSSRYLVKRTGEKVFLECVQDMDHENMFWYRQDPGLGLRLIYFSYDVKMKEKGDIPEGYSVSREKKERFSLILESASTNQTSMYLCASSSSRDYRGNEQFFGPGTRLTVL.